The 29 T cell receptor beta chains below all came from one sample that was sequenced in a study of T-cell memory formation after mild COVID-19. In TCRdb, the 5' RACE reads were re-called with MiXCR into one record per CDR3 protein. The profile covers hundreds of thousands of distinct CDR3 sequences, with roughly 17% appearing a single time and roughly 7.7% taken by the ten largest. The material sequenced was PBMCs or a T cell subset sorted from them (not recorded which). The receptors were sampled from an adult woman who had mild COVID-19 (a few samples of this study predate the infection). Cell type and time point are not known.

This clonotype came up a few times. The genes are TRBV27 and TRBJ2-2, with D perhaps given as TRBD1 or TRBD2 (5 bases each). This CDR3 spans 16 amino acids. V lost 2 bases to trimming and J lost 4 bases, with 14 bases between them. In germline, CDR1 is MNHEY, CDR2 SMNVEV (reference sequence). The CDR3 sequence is CASSLKGGGATGELFF. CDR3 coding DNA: TGTGCCAGCAGTTTAAAGGGTGGGGGAGCCACCGGGGAGCTGTTTTTT.

The CDR3 DNA follows: TGTGCCGGAGGGACAGGGAACACTGAAGCTTTCTTT. Residues: CAGGTGNTEAFF. The V call is TRBV2, the J call TRBJ1-1; 8 nucleotides line up with TRBD1. This CDR3 is 12 amino acids long. V trimming: 11 bases; J trimming: 1 base; junction bases outside the gene matches: 3. Germline loops: CDR1 SNHLY, CDR2 FYNNEI.

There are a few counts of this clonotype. The CDR3 DNA reads TGCAGTGCTAGAGATACAGAAGTTACCTACAATGAGCAGTTCTTC. It yields the protein CSARDTEVTYNEQFF. This rearrangement joins TRBV20-1 to TRBJ2-1; D is unclear. Germline loops: CDR1 DFQATT, CDR2 SNEGSKA (reference sequence). This CDR3 has 15 amino acids. Trimming left V 0 bases short and J 2 bases short, with 11 bases between.

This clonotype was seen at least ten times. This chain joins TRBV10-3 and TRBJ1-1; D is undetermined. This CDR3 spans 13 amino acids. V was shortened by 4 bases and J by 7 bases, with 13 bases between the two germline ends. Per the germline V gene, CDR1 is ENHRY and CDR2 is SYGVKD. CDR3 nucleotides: TGTGCCATCAGTGCCGATGCCGGGAGTGAAGCTTTCTTT. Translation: CAISADAGSEAFF.

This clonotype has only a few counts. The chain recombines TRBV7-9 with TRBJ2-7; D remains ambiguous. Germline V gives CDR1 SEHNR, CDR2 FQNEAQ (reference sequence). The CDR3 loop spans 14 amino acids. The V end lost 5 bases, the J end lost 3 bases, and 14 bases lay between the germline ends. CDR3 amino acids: CASSLGGVLYEQYF. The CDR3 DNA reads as TGTGCCAGCAGCCTTGGTGGGGTCCTCTACGAGCAGTACTTC.

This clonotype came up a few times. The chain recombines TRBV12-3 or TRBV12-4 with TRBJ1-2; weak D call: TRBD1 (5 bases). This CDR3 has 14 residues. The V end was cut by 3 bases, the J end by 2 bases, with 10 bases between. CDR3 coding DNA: TGTGCCAGCAGTTTCCCAGGGTTAAACTATGGCTACACCTTC. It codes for CASSFPGLNYGYTF.

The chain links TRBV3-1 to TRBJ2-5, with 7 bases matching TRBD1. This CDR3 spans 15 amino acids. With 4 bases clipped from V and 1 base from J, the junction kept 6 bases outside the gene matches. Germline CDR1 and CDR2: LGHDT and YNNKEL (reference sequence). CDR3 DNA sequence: TGTGCCAGCAGCCCCCAAGGGACAGCCCAAGAGACCCAGTACTTC. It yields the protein CASSPQGTAQETQYF.

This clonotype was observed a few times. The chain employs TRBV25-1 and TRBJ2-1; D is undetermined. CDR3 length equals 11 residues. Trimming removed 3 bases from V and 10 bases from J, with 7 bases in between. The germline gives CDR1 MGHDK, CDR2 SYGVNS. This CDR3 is CASSDPIEQFF. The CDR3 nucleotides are TGTGCCAGCAGTGACCCGATAGAGCAGTTCTTC.

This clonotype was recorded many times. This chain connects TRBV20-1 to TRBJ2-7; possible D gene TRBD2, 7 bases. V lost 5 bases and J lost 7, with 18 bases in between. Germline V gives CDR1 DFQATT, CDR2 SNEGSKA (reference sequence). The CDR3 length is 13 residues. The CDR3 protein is CSAPGRGNLEQYF. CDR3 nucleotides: TGCAGTGCTCCAGGGAGGGGGAATTTGGAGCAGTACTTC.

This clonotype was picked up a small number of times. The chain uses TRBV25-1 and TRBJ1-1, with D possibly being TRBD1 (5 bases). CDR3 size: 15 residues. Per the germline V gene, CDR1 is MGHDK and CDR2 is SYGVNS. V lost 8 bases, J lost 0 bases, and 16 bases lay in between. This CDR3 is CASQEKGPMNTEAFF. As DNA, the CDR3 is TGTGCCAGCCAAGAAAAGGGGCCCATGAACACTGAAGCTTTCTTT.

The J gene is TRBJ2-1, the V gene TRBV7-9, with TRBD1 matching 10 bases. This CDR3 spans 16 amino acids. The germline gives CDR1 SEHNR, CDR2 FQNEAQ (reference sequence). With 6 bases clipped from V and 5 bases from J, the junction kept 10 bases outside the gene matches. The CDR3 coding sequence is TGTGCCAGCAGTCCCAGGACAGGGGGACTGGACAATGAGCAGTTCTTC. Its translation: CASSPRTGGLDNEQFF.

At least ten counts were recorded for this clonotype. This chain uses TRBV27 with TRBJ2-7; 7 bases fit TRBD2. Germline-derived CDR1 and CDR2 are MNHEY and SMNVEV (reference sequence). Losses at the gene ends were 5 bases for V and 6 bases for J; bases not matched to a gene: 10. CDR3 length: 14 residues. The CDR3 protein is CASSPGGGGSEQYF. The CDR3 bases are TGTGCCAGCAGTCCGGGGGGAGGAGGCAGCGAGCAGTACTTC.

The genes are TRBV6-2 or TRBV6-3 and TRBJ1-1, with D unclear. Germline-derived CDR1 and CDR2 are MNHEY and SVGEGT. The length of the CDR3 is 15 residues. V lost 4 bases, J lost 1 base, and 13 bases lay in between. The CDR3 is CASSSLNSENTEAFF. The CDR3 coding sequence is TGTGCCAGCAGTTCCTTGAACAGTGAGAACACTGAAGCTTTCTTT.

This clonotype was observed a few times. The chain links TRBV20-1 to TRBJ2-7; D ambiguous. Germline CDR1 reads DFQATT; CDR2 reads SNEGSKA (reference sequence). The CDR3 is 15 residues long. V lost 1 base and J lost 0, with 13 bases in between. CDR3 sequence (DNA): TGCAGTGCTAGAGGTCTAAGGGAAAACTCCTACGAGCAGTACTTC. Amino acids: CSARGLRENSYEQYF.

CDR3 in DNA: TGTGCCACCGGGACTAGCGGGGGATTCTCCTACAATGAGCAGTTCTTC. Its translation is CATGTSGGFSYNEQFF. This chain joins TRBV15 and TRBJ2-1; 14 nucleotides agree with TRBD2. Per germline, CDR1 LNHNV and CDR2 YYDKDF (reference sequence). Trimming took 8 bases from V and 0 from J; bases not matched to a gene: 3. There are 16 residues in the CDR3.

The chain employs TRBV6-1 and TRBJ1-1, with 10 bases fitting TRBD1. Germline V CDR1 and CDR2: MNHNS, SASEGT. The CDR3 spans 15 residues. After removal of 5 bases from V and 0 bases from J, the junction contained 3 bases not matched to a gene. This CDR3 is CASSRDRGMNTEAFF. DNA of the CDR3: TGTGCCAGCAGTCGGGACAGGGGCATGAACACTGAAGCTTTCTTT.

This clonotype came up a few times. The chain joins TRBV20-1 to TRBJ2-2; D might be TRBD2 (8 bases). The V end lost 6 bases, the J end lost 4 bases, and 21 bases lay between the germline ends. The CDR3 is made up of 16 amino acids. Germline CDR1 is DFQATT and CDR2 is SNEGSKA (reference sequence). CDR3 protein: CSATSGGTAITGELFF. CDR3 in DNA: TGCAGTGCCACCTCGGGGGGGACAGCGATCACCGGGGAGCTGTTTTTT.

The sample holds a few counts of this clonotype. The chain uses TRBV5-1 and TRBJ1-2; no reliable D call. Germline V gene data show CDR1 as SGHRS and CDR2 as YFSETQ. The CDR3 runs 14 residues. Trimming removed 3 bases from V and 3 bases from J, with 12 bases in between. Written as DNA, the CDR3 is TGCGCCAGCAGCTCGGAAGCCACACACTATGGCTACACCTTC. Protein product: CASSSEATHYGYTF.

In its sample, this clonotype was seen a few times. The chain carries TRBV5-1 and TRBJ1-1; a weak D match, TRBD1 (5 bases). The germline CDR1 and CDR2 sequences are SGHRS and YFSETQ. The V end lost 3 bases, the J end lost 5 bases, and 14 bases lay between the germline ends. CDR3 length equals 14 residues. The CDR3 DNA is TGCGCCAGCAGCTCCCCGCCAGGGAGAACTGAAGCTTTCTTT. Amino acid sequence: CASSSPPGRTEAFF.

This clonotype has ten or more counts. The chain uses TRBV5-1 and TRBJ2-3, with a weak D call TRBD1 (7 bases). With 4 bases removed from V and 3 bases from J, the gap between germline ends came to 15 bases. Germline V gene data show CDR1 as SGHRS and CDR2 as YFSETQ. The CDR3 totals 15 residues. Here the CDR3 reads CASSGGTDPTDTQYF. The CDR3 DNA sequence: TGCGCCAGCAGCGGGGGGACAGACCCGACAGATACGCAGTATTTT. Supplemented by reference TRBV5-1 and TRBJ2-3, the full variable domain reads KAGVTQTPRYLIKTRGQQVTLSCSPISGHRSVSWYQQTPGQGLQFLFEYFSETQRNKGNFPGRFSGRQFSNSRSEMNVSTLELGDSALYLCASSGGTDPTDTQYFGPGTRLTVL.

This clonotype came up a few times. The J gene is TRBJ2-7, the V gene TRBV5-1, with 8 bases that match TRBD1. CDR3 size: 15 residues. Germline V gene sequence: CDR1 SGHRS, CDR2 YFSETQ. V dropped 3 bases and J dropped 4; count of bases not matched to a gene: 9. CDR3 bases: TGCGCCAGCAGCTCAGGACAGGGAAGAAGGTACGAGCAGTACTTC. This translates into CASSSGQGRRYEQYF.

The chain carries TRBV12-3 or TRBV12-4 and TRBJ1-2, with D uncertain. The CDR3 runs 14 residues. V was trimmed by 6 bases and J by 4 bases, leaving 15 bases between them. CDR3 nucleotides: TGTGCCAGCAGACCCTCTGGGGTAGGCTATGGCTACACCTTC. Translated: CASRPSGVGYGYTF.

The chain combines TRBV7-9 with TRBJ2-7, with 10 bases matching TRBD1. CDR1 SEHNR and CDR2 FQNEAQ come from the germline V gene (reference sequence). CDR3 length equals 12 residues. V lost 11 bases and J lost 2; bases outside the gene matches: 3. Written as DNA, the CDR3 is TGTGCCGGGACAGGGGATACCTACGAGCAGTACTTC. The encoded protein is CAGTGDTYEQYF.

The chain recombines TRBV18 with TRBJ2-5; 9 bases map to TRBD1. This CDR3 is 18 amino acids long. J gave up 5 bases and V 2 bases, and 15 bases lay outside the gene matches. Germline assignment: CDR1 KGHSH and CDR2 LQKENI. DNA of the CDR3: TGTGCCAGCTCACCAATGACTCACCGGACAGGGGATCCGGAGACCCAGTACTTC. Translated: CASSPMTHRTGDPETQYF.

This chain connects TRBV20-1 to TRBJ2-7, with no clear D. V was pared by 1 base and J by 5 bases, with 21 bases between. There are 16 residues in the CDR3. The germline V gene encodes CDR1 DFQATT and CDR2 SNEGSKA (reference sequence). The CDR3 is CSARVIGPPHDDEQYF. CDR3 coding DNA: TGCAGTGCTAGAGTTATAGGGCCACCCCACGATGACGAGCAGTACTTC.

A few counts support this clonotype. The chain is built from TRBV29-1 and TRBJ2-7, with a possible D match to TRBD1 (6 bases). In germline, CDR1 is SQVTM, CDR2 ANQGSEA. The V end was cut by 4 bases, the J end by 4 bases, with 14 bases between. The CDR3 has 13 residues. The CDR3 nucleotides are TGCAGCGTTGGTCAAACGAGGGGGTACGAGCAGTACTTC. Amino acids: CSVGQTRGYEQYF.

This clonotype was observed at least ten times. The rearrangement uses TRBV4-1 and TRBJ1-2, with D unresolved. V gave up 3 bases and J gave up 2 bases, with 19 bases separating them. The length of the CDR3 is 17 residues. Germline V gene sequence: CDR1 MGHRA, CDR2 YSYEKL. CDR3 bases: TGCGCCAGCAGCCAGTTAGTTTACCTGGATCGGAACTATGGCTACACCTTC. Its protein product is CASSQLVYLDRNYGYTF.

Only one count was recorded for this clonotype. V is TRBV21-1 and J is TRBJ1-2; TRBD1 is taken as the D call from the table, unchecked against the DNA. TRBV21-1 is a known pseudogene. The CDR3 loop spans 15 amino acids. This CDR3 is CASSKEAGKGYGYTF. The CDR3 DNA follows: TGTGCCAGCAGCAAAGAAGCAGGGAAAGGCTATGGCTACACCTTC.

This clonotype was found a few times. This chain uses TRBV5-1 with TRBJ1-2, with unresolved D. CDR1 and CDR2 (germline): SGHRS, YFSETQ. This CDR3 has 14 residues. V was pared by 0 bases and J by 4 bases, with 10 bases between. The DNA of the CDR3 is TGCGCCAGCAGCTTGGATACAGTCCTCTATGGCTACACCTTC. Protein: CASSLDTVLYGYTF.